This T cell receptor (beta chain) was captured in a study of cytomegalovirus exposure and HLA in healthy donors. The PCR used 60 Vbeta and 13 Jbeta primers. Produced via immunoSEQ multiplex PCR; TCRdb's table is partial and in-frame only. The repertoire consists of 120,000 to 150,000 clones, with 60% to 80% occurring once and the leading ten covering 4.5% to 6.5%. The CDR3 is 14 amino acids. V was trimmed by 2 bases and J by 4 bases, leaving 11 bases between them. Germline CDR1 and CDR2: MNHNS and SASEGT. The sequencing input was PBMCs. This rearrangement joins TRBV6-1 to TRBJ1-2; D gene ambiguous. This TCR was sampled from a male donor in good health and CMV-seronegative. CDR3 bases: TGTGCCAGCAGTGAAATGAGAGGGAGCTATGGCTACACCTTC. Translating gives CASSEMRGSYGYTF.